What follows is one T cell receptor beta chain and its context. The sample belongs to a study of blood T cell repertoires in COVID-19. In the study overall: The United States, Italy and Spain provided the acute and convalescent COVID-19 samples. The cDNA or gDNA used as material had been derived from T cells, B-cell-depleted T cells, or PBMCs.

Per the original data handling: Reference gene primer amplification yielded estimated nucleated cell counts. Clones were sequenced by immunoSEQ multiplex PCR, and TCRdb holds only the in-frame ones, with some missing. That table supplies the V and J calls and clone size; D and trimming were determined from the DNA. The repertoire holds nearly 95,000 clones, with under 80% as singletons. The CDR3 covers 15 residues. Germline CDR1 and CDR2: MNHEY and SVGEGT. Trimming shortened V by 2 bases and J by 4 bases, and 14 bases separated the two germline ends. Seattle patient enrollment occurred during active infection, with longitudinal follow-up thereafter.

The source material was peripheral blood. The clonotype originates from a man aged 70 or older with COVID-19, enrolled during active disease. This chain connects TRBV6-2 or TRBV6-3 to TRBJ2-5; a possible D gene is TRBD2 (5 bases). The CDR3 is CASSYGAAGVETQYF. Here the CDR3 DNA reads TGTGCCAGCAGTTACGGAGCGGCGGGTGTAGAGACCCAGTACTTC.